This T cell receptor (beta chain) was profiled in a study of a mutant IDH1 vaccine in newly diagnosed glioma. For the study at large: Patients had received radiotherapy, temozolomide, or both previously, most receiving both. General study findings and limits: With respect to changes in top peripheral T cell clonotypes, pseudoprogression seemed unrelated. Vaccination induced immune responses in 93.3% of patients.

Trimming took 0 bases from V and 2 from J; bases not matched to a gene: 4. The CDR3 runs 16 residues. Germline CDR1 and CDR2: SGHRS and YFSETQ. This clone was recorded once. Its matching antigen is unknown. Time point defined: week 11, during vaccination. Doses consisted of 300 ug of mutant IDH1 20-mer peptide each, paired with topical imiquimod. Libraries were prepared by immunoSEQ multiplex PCR; TCRdb keeps only in-frame clonotypes and omits some of them. The sample lists 20,000 to 25,000 clones, roughly 72% occurring once. The TCR comes from a young man with glioma. Some clones in this sample may be carry-over from other donors' samples. The material was peripheral blood mononuclear cells (PBMCs), obtained from a glioma patient whose treatment included an IDH1 peptide vaccine. The rearrangement uses TRBV5-1 and TRBJ2-3, with 9 bases fitting TRBD1. DNA of the CDR3: TGCGCCAGCAGCTTGGTGGGGGACAGGGCCACAGATACGCAGTATTTT. Protein product: CASSLVGDRATDTQYF.